A selection of T cell receptor beta chains follows, all from one sample in a study of T cell repertoires in cytomegalovirus infection. One entry per CDR3 protein results from TCRdb running MiXCR on the reads. The sample includes roughly 600,000 distinct CDR3 sequences, about 24% of them seen just once. Source material: CD8+ T cells from PBMCs. Receptors originate from a human donor in good health (CMV status not recorded). Some clones in this sample may be carry-over from other donors' samples. The CDR3 runs from the conserved cysteine through the conserved F or W. The order of the fields is D gene, V gene, clone size, J gene, CDR3 protein, CDR3 DNA. The D gene is left open where the match is weak. Clone sizes are given selectively: once, few, many, or a class where the clone is expanded.

NA	TRBV6-5	many	TRBJ2-5	CASSPPGVRETQYF	TGTGCCAGCAGTCCACCGGGGGTCCGGGAGACCCAGTACTTC
NA	TRBV7-6	NA	TRBJ1-2	CASSLGPGVQDYGYTF	TGTGCCAGCAGCTTAGGTCCGGGAGTTCAGGACTATGGCTACACCTTC
NA	TRBV6-1	NA	TRBJ2-5	CASSDRVTGEAQYF	TGTGCCAGCTCCGACAGGGTAACGGGAGAGGCCCAGTACTTC
NA	TRBV12-3/TRBV12-4	NA	TRBJ1-2	CASSLSSTYGYTF	TGTGCCAGCAGTTTATCGTCTACCTATGGCTACACCTTC
TRBD2	TRBV14	NA	TRBJ2-7	CASSHWTSGVDEQYF	TGTGCCAGCAGCCATTGGACTAGCGGGGTGGACGAGCAGTACTTC
NA	TRBV28	NA	TRBJ2-3	CASSFTQGRDTQYF	TGTGCCAGCAGTTTTACGCAGGGTAGAGATACGCAGTATTTT
NA	TRBV28	NA	TRBJ1-6	CASSLLTLEDSPLHF	TGTGCCAGCAGTTTGCTAACCCTCGAGGATTCACCCCTCCACTTT
NA	TRBV29-1	NA	TRBJ2-5	CSGGEETQYF	TGCAGCGGCGGTGAAGAGACCCAGTACTTC
NA	TRBV7-8	NA	TRBJ1-5	CASSLEAFYSNQPQHF	TGTGCCAGCAGCTTAGAGGCCTTTTATAGCAATCAGCCCCAGCATTTT
NA	TRBV4-1	few	TRBJ2-5	CASSQDNSPRRETQYF	TGCGCCAGCAGCCAAGACAACTCACCAAGACGAGAGACCCAGTACTTC
TRBD1	TRBV5-5	many	TRBJ2-2	CASSSGPETGEWAGELFF	TGTGCCAGCAGCTCGGGACCGGAGACAGGGGAATGGGCCGGGGAGCTGTTTTTT
TRBD2	TRBV7-2	many	TRBJ2-5	CASSWTSGGSQETQYF	TGTGCCAGCAGCTGGACTAGCGGGGGGTCACAAGAGACCCAGTACTTC
TRBD1	TRBV7-2	many	TRBJ1-2	CASSSSTLTGESYGYTF	TGTGCCAGCAGCTCATCCACCCTGACAGGGGAAAGCTATGGCTACACCTTC
NA	TRBV2	NA	TRBJ2-6	CASSELENSGANVLTF	TGTGCCAGCAGTGAATTGGAAAACTCTGGGGCCAACGTCCTGACTTTC
NA	TRBV29-1	NA	TRBJ2-2	CSVDRYTGELFF	TGCAGCGTTGATCGGTACACCGGGGAGCTGTTTTTT
NA	TRBV10-3	many	TRBJ2-1	CAIKQTENEQFF	TGTGCCATCAAACAGACTGAAAATGAGCAGTTCTTC
TRBD2	TRBV14	NA	TRBJ2-1	CASSQLPSGGAYNEQFF	TGTGCCAGCAGCCAACTGCCGAGCGGGGGGGCATACAATGAGCAGTTCTTC
NA	TRBV2	few	TRBJ2-7	CASSVTGRSYEQYF	TGTGCCAGCAGTGTGACGGGGCGTTCCTACGAGCAGTACTTC